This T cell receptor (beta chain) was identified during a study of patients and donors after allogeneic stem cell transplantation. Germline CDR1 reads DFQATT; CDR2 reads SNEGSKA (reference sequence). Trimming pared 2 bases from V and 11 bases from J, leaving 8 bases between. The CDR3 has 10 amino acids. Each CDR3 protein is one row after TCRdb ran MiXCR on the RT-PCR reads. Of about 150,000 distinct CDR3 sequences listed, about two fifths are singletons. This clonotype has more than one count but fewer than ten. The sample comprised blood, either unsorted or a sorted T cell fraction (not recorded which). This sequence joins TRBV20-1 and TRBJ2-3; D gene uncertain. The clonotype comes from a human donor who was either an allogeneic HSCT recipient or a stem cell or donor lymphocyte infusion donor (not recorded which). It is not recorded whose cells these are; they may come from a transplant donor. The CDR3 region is CSARWVVQYF. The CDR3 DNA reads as TGCAGTGCTAGATGGGTTGTGCAGTATTTT.